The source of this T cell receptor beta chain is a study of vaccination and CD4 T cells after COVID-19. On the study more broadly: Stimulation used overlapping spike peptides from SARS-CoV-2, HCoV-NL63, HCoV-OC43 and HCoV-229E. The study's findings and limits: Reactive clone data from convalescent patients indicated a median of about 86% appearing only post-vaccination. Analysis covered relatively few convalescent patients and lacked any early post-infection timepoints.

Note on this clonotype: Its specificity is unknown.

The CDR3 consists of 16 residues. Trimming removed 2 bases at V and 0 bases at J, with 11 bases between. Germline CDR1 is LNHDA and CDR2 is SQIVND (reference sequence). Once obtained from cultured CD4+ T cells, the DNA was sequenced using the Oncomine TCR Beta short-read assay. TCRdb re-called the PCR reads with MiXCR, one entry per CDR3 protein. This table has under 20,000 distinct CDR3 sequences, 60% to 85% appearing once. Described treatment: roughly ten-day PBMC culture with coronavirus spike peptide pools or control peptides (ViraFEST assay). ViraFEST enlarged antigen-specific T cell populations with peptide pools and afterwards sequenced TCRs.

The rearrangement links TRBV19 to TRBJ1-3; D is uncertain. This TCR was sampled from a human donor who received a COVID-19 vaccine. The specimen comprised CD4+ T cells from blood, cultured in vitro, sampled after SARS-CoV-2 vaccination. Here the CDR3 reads CASSIKTGSSGNTIYF. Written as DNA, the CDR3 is TGTGCCAGTAGTATAAAGACGGGGAGCTCTGGAAACACCATATATTTT.